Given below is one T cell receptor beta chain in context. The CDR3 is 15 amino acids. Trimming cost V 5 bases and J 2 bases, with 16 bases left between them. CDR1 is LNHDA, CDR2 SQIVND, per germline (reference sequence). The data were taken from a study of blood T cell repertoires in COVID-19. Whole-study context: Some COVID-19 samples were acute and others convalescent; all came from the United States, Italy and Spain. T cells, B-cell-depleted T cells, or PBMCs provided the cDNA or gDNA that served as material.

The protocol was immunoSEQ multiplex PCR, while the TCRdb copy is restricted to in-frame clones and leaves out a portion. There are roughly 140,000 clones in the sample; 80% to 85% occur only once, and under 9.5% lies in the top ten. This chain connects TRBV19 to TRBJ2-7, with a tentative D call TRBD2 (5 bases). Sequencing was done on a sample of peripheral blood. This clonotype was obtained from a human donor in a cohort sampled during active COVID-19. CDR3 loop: CASSANPGSTYEQYF. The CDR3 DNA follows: TGTGCCAGTAGTGCCAACCCGGGGAGCACCTACGAGCAGTACTTC.